These T cell receptor beta chains were read from a single sample in a study of blood T cell repertoires in COVID-19. Clones were read by immunoSEQ multiplex PCR, and TCRdb kept only the in-frame ones, dropping some. The table includes some 160,000 clones, about nine tenths detected once. The specimen sequenced was peripheral blood. These receptors came from a man between 18 and 29 years old with acute or convalescent COVID-19. CDR3s include the opening cysteine and the closing phenylalanine or tryptophan. The D gene is left open where the match is weak. The size entry is marked missing in some rows and otherwise reads once, few, many or a size class.

V gene: TRBV5-4; J gene: TRBJ2-3; CDR3 length: 15; D gene: TRBD1; clone size: .; CDR3 protein: CASSPWTGRVDTQYF; CDR3 DNA: TGTGCCAGCAGCCCCTGGACAGGGAGAGTAGATACGCAGTATTTT
V gene: TRBV25-1; J gene: TRBJ2-2; CDR3 length: 15; D gene: .; clone size: .; CDR3 protein: CASSGIATNTGELFF; CDR3 DNA: TGTGCCAGCAGTGGGATAGCTACAAACACCGGGGAGCTGTTTTTT
V gene: TRBV2; J gene: TRBJ1-1; CDR3 length: 16; D gene: TRBD1; clone size: .; CDR3 protein: CASRATGTGGNTEAFF; CDR3 DNA: TGTGCCAGCAGGGCCACCGGGACAGGGGGCAACACTGAAGCTTTCTTT
V gene: TRBV14; J gene: TRBJ2-7; CDR3 length: 16; D gene: .; clone size: .; CDR3 protein: CASSPLSPTYSYEQYF; CDR3 DNA: TGTGCCAGCAGCCCCTTATCTCCGACATACTCCTACGAGCAGTACTTC
V gene: TRBV9; J gene: TRBJ1-6; CDR3 length: 14; D gene: .; clone size: .; CDR3 protein: CASSVGGGNSPLHF; CDR3 DNA: TGTGCCAGCAGCGTAGGGGGGGGCAATTCACCCCTCCACTTT
V gene: TRBV7-9; J gene: TRBJ1-3; CDR3 length: 15; D gene: .; clone size: .; CDR3 protein: CASSLGTASGNTIYF; CDR3 DNA: TGTGCCAGCAGCTTAGGGACAGCCTCTGGAAACACCATATATTTT
V gene: TRBV5-4; J gene: TRBJ1-6; CDR3 length: 14; D gene: TRBD1; clone size: .; CDR3 protein: CASSRDRDNSPLHF; CDR3 DNA: TGTGCCAGCAGCAGGGACAGGGATAATTCACCCCTCCACTTT
V gene: TRBV3-1/TRBV3-2; J gene: TRBJ1-6; CDR3 length: 18; D gene: TRBD1; clone size: .; CDR3 protein: CASSHLYPGQGPASPLHF; CDR3 DNA: TGTGCCAGCAGCCACCTTTATCCGGGACAGGGACCGGCTTCACCCCTCCACTTT
V gene: TRBV5-4; J gene: TRBJ2-5; CDR3 length: 13; D gene: TRBD2; clone size: once; CDR3 protein: CASSLDGGGTQYF; CDR3 DNA: TGTGCCAGCAGCCTCGATGGGGGGGGGACCCAGTACTTC
V gene: TRBV6-5; J gene: TRBJ1-1; CDR3 length: 14; D gene: .; clone size: few; CDR3 protein: CASTDSITNTEAFF; CDR3 DNA: TGTGCCAGCACGGACAGTATTACGAACACTGAAGCTTTCTTT
V gene: TRBV24-1; J gene: TRBJ2-2; CDR3 length: 16; D gene: .; clone size: .; CDR3 protein: CATSDPGHINTGELFF; CDR3 DNA: TGTGCCACCAGTGACCCGGGACACATAAACACCGGGGAGCTGTTTTTT
V gene: TRBV3-1/TRBV3-2; J gene: TRBJ2-2; CDR3 length: 17; D gene: TRBD2; clone size: .; CDR3 protein: CASSQEKLAGTGGELFF; CDR3 DNA: TGTGCCAGCAGCCAAGAGAAGCTAGCGGGAACAGGTGGGGAGCTGTTTTTT
V gene: TRBV11-2; J gene: TRBJ1-2; CDR3 length: 15; D gene: TRBD1; clone size: .; CDR3 protein: CASSPRQGPFYGYTF; CDR3 DNA: TGTGCCAGCAGCCCACGACAGGGACCTTTCTATGGCTACACCTTC
V gene: TRBV4-1; J gene: TRBJ2-3; CDR3 length: 17; D gene: TRBD2; clone size: .; CDR3 protein: CASSQGNGGANTDTQYF; CDR3 DNA: TGCGCCAGCAGCCAAGGGAACGGGGGGGCCAACACAGATACGCAGTATTTT
V gene: TRBV4-1; J gene: TRBJ1-2; CDR3 length: 14; D gene: .; clone size: .; CDR3 protein: CASSREGTIGGYTF; CDR3 DNA: TGCGCCAGCAGCCGGGAGGGTACTATTGGTGGCTACACCTTC
V gene: TRBV6-6; J gene: TRBJ2-7; CDR3 length: 14; D gene: TRBD1; clone size: .; CDR3 protein: CASSHRGGLDEQYF; CDR3 DNA: TGTGCCAGCAGTCACAGGGGCGGTTTAGACGAGCAGTACTTC
V gene: TRBV9; J gene: TRBJ1-4; CDR3 length: 14; D gene: TRBD1; clone size: .; CDR3 protein: CASSETGGVEKLFF; CDR3 DNA: TGTGCCAGCAGCGAAACAGGGGGGGTTGAAAAACTGTTTTTT
V gene: TRBV27; J gene: TRBJ2-2; CDR3 length: 17; D gene: TRBD2; clone size: .; CDR3 protein: CASSLSRTSGVTGELFF; CDR3 DNA: TGTGCCAGCAGTTTATCTAGGACTAGCGGGGTCACCGGGGAGCTGTTTTTT
V gene: TRBV24-1; J gene: TRBJ2-7; CDR3 length: 11; D gene: .; clone size: once; CDR3 protein: CATSDTYEQYF; CDR3 DNA: TGTGCCACCAGTGACACTTACGAGCAGTACTTC
V gene: TRBV2; J gene: TRBJ2-7; CDR3 length: 14; D gene: .; clone size: .; CDR3 protein: CASSEAYPGGSKYF; CDR3 DNA: TGTGCCAGCAGTGAAGCTTACCCCGGGGGTTCAAAGTACTTC
V gene: TRBV6-1; J gene: TRBJ1-1; CDR3 length: 16; D gene: TRBD1; clone size: .; CDR3 protein: CASSEATGKRNTEAFF; CDR3 DNA: TGTGCCAGCAGTGAAGCGACAGGGAAGAGAAACACTGAAGCTTTCTTT
V gene: TRBV5-1; J gene: TRBJ2-2; CDR3 length: 15; D gene: .; clone size: .; CDR3 protein: CASSLHMGQDGELFF; CDR3 DNA: TGCGCCAGCAGCTTACACATGGGCCAGGACGGGGAGCTGTTTTTT
V gene: TRBV24-1; J gene: TRBJ2-7; CDR3 length: 13; D gene: .; clone size: .; CDR3 protein: CATSEGGLYEQYF; CDR3 DNA: TGTGCCACCAGTGAGGGGGGACTCTACGAGCAGTACTTC
V gene: TRBV7-9; J gene: TRBJ1-1; CDR3 length: 17; D gene: TRBD1; clone size: .; CDR3 protein: CASSFSSGTAMNTEAFF; CDR3 DNA: TGTGCCAGCAGCTTTTCCTCCGGGACAGCGATGAACACTGAAGCTTTCTTT
V gene: TRBV10-2; J gene: TRBJ2-1; CDR3 length: 12; D gene: .; clone size: once; CDR3 protein: CASKRQNNEQFF; CDR3 DNA: TGCGCCAGCAAAAGACAGAATAATGAGCAGTTCTTC
V gene: TRBV6-1; J gene: TRBJ1-2; CDR3 length: 15; D gene: TRBD1; clone size: .; CDR3 protein: CASSEIGTGGSGYTF; CDR3 DNA: TGTGCCAGCAGTGAAATCGGGACAGGGGGTTCCGGCTACACCTTC
V gene: TRBV6-4; J gene: TRBJ2-3; CDR3 length: 15; D gene: TRBD2; clone size: .; CDR3 protein: CASSDSSGGADTQYF; CDR3 DNA: TGTGCCAGCAGTGACTCGAGCGGGGGGGCAGATACGCAGTATTTT
V gene: TRBV18; J gene: TRBJ2-7; CDR3 length: 13; D gene: TRBD1; clone size: once; CDR3 protein: CASSTGGNYEQYF; CDR3 DNA: TGTGCCAGCTCTACAGGGGGTAACTACGAGCAGTACTTC
V gene: TRBV5-1; J gene: TRBJ1-4; CDR3 length: 15; D gene: .; clone size: .; CDR3 protein: CASSSLGEANEKLFF; CDR3 DNA: TGCGCCAGCAGCTCATTGGGGGAGGCTAATGAAAAACTGTTTTTT
V gene: TRBV5-1; J gene: TRBJ1-4; CDR3 length: 15; D gene: .; clone size: .; CDR3 protein: CASSFQTGNREKLFF; CDR3 DNA: TGCGCCAGCAGCTTCCAAACAGGGAATCGGGAAAAACTGTTTTTT
V gene: TRBV11-2; J gene: TRBJ2-1; CDR3 length: 14; D gene: .; clone size: .; CDR3 protein: CASSYTGVYNEQFF; CDR3 DNA: TGTGCCAGCAGCTATACGGGGGTTTACAATGAGCAGTTCTTC
V gene: TRBV3-1/TRBV3-2; J gene: TRBJ1-2; CDR3 length: 19; D gene: TRBD1; clone size: .; CDR3 protein: CASSQDTEFSGTGSSGYTF; CDR3 DNA: TGTGCCAGCAGCCAAGATACCGAATTCTCCGGGACAGGGTCTAGTGGCTACACCTTC
V gene: TRBV11-2; J gene: TRBJ1-2; CDR3 length: 13; D gene: .; clone size: .; CDR3 protein: CASSLAGLWGYTF; CDR3 DNA: TGTGCCAGCAGCTTGGCAGGCCTCTGGGGCTACACCTTC
V gene: TRBV7-2; J gene: TRBJ1-2; CDR3 length: 13; D gene: TRBD1; clone size: .; CDR3 protein: CASSLQGADGYTF; CDR3 DNA: TGTGCCAGCAGTTTACAGGGGGCGGATGGCTACACCTTC
V gene: TRBV10-3; J gene: TRBJ1-2; CDR3 length: 13; D gene: .; clone size: .; CDR3 protein: CAISELVRDGYTF; CDR3 DNA: TGTGCCATCAGTGAGTTAGTCAGGGATGGCTACACCTTC
V gene: TRBV28; J gene: TRBJ1-4; CDR3 length: 17; D gene: .; clone size: .; CDR3 protein: CASSFVDYRGDDEKLFF; CDR3 DNA: TGTGCCAGCAGTTTCGTGGATTATCGGGGGGACGATGAAAAACTGTTTTTT
V gene: TRBV24-1; J gene: TRBJ2-1; CDR3 length: 16; D gene: TRBD1; clone size: .; CDR3 protein: CATSDVGQGLMNEQFF; CDR3 DNA: TGTGCCACCAGTGATGTGGGACAGGGGTTGATGAATGAGCAGTTCTTC
V gene: TRBV2; J gene: TRBJ1-2; CDR3 length: 14; D gene: .; clone size: once; CDR3 protein: CASSELTENYGYTF; CDR3 DNA: TGTGCCAGCAGCGAGTTGACAGAGAACTATGGCTACACCTTC